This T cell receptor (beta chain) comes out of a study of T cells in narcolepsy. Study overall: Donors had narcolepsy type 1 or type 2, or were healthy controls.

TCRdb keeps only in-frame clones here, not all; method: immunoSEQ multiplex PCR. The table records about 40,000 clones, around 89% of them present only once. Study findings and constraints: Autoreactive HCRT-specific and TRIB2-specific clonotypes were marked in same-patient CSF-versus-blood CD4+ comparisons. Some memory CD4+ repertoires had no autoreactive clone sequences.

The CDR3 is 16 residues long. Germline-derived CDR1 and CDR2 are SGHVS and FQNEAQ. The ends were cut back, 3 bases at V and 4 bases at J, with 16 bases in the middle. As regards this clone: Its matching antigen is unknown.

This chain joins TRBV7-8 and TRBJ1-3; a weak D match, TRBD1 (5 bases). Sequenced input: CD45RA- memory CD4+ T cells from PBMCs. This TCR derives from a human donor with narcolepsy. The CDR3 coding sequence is TGTGCCAGCAGCTTCGGGGACCTAGGGGTCGGAAACACCATATATTTT. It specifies CASSFGDLGVGNTIYF.